This T cell receptor beta chain was sequenced for a study of cytomegalovirus exposure and HLA in healthy donors (dated by TCRdb to about 2017). Regarding the study in general: An earlier analysis of about 530 of the donors reported under 300 Gb of sequence data and some 110 million unique TCR beta sequences obtained from approximately 180 million T cells. An early release covering more than 500 HLA-typed donors comprised 300 to 350 gigabases of sequencing data and approximately 85 million unique TCR sequences. Of the approximately 400 genotyped donors, approximately 83% fell in the genetic ancestry cluster associated with self-reported Caucasian donors. The study was designed to test whether signatures of past pathogen exposure could be identified by cataloging public T cell receptors. The study used immunosequencing to profile the T cell repertoires of hundreds of subjects and linked those repertoires to cytomegalovirus serostatus. Besides the first cohort of roughly 700 subjects, a separate validation cohort made up of about 120 different subjects was used. High-throughput TCR immunosequencing, statistical association of individual TCRs with disease status, and machine learning were combined to predict cytomegalovirus infection status. A later analysis re-analyzed previously published TCR beta repertoires from 666 donors and added high-resolution HLA genotyping to study TCR occurrence patterns. In the later analysis, no new phenotypic data were used to find candidate immune exposures; instead, reliance was placed on TCR beta sequences and their occurrence across donors. An earlier analysis of around 580 of the donors used high-throughput TCR beta sequencing to judge whether each TCR beta V gene segment behaved as functional or pseudogenic. Donor age, sex, ethnicity and CMV serostatus were collected together with the repertoire data. In a later genetic analysis, genome-wide SNP genotypes for about three fifths of the roughly 670 donors were used, and that subset was treated as a discovery cohort. Every discovery cohort repertoire had been produced on one sequencing platform. Both class I and class II loci were covered by HLA typing, at four-digit resolution. Typing coverage varied by locus: roughly 629-630 donors for A, B, C, DRB1 and DQB1; around 560 for DQA1; more than 600 for DPA1; about 450 for DPB1. Several DR-DQ haplotypes were handled as single units for association and clustering, since linkage in the cohort was strong. Among about 400 genotyped donors of the cohort, an average of around 240,000 unique TCR beta nucleotide sequences was sequenced per donor, of which approximately 18% were non-productive.

Concerning this clone itself: Its target antigen remains unknown. No qualities accompany the bases; no much larger clone lies one base away.

In total, roughly 670 healthy bone marrow donors made up the cohort. At the time of sampling, every cohort member was nominally healthy, though immune exposures that went unrecorded were likely present. The donor was CMV seropositive and was included in the group of some 290 seropositive cohort members. A peripheral blood sample was provided by each donor, and peripheral blood mononuclear cells were used for TCR beta sequencing. Genomic DNA extraction from the blood cell samples was performed with the Qiagen DNeasy Blood Extraction Kit. Study-level results and caveats: According to a later genetic analysis, donors in an Asian-associated ancestry cluster had fewer N-insertions in productive TCRs than the roughly 700-donor mean. Correlated functional status among segregating V segments might be attributable to linkage disequilibrium, but an unknown experimental factor could not be ruled out. In a later analysis, HLA-associated TCR beta chains were found to be more clonally expanded and to have lower generation probabilities than equally common non-associated chains. In this cohort, only TCR beta chains were sequenced, and detectable features were limited by the absence of alpha or paired-chain data. When HLA alleles, especially DR and DQ, strongly co-occurred, attributing TCR associations to individual alleles was difficult. Some IMGT-functional V segments, including TRBV6-2 and TRBV6-3, could not be told apart with the 87-base-pair reads, so those segments were excluded. The study gave a list of 150 to 200 TCR beta chains associated with cytomegalovirus. Most CMV-associated TCR beta chains appeared to be HLA-restricted in a later analysis, and the HLA associations seemed to be driven largely by CMV exposure. A group of highly shared sequence variants was considered likely to be a technical artifact of the sequencing pipeline. Because some donors lacked HLA typing at each locus, the association tests relied only on the typed subset. Cytomegalovirus status was reported to be diagnosed by the classifier with high specificity and sensitivity in both the original and validation cohorts. While some public TCRs were present in many individuals, most TCR sequences turned up only very rarely across donors. According to the authors, the approach could potentially be generalized to other disease states and immunological phenotypes. A later analysis associated 16,951 TCR beta sequences with specific HLA alleles at a false discovery rate of 0.05. Because counts were too low, about 15 rarely observed V segments, including chromosome 9 orphons, were left out of the earlier analysis of approximately 500 of the donors. Several of the top co-occurrence clusters appeared to be linked to parvovirus B19, influenza, CMV and Epstein-Barr virus, according to a later analysis. A few of the identified cytomegalovirus-associated TCR beta chains were confirmed in vitro to be specific for cytomegalovirus antigens. Presence/absence analyses assumed roughly uniform sequencing depth across donors, an assumption that may not hold. A later analysis found that TCR association rates varied across HLA loci, with DRB1 alleles showing the most associated TCRs and HLA-C alleles the fewest. In an earlier analysis of some 640 of the donors, most TCR beta V segments were observed in productive rearrangements about 90% or about 30% of the time, broadly matching IMGT annotations. A further reported finding was that TCR beta sequences accurately predicted the HLA-A and HLA-B alleles for most subjects in the first cohort. CMV serostatus was the only immune exposure information available for the cohort. In a later genetic analysis, a missense DCLRE1C variant was associated with V-gene and J-gene trimming of TCR beta chains, and the association was replicated in an independent cohort.

Libraries were constructed by the immunoSEQ multiplex PCR assay. The multiplex PCR relied on a mix of 60 forward primers for TCR Vbeta segments and 13 reverse primers for TCR Jbeta segments. A multiplex PCR assay on genomic DNA amplified the CDR3 region of rearranged TCR beta genes. Amplified TCR beta libraries were sequenced as 87-base-pair reads on the Illumina HiSeq System. As for the authors' bioinformatics: A later analysis tallied tens of millions of unique TCR beta chains across the 600 to 700 repertoires, and approximately 12 million of those chains were shared by two or more donors. Raw reads were error-corrected and collapsed into unique sequences with a nearest-neighbor algorithm that merged closely related sequences to remove PCR and sequencing errors. To assign V, D and J gene segments, CDR3 sequences were aligned to IMGT reference sequences. For a sequence to be retained, at least a six-nucleotide match to both a V gene segment and a J gene segment was required. A rearrangement counted as productive if the CDR3 had no stop codons and remained in frame with V and J, and every other rearrangement counted as non-productive. Following IMGT convention, CDR3 was defined as the stretch from the second conserved V-encoded cysteine to the conserved J-encoded phenylalanine. Sequences without an unambiguous match to a single V gene segment were excluded from the earlier analysis of almost 600 of the donors. An earlier analysis of a few hundred of the donors classified V segments as functional when productive rearrangements were above 56.7% and as segregating when the standard deviation between donors was above 5%. A statistical classification framework was built for diagnosing cytomegalovirus status from the catalog of TCR beta chain sequences. In a later analysis, TCR nucleotide sequences were compared against IMGT/GENE-DB human TR gene sequences so that V and J genes could be assigned. The TCRdist pipeline was used in a later analysis to assign CDR3 sequences and most-parsimonious VDJ recombination scenarios. In a later analysis, each TCR beta chain was defined by its CDR3 amino acid sequence together with its V-gene family, and reads lacking a unique V-gene family were excluded. A later analysis removed 592 highly shared, low-generation-probability nucleotide sequences to deal with suspected cross-contamination and a sequencing artifact. For each public chain, a later analysis derived a clonal expansion index from normalized ranks of inferred template counts within each repertoire. A later analysis computed generation probabilities with a VDJ recombination model fitted to out-of-frame rearrangements, and checked the results against IGoR. A later analysis scored TCR-TCR, TCR-HLA and TCR-CMV co-occurrence with hypergeometric tests, applying a repertoire-size bias correction to TCR pairs. To estimate false discovery rates, a later analysis permuted the HLA or CMV assignments 20 times. In a later analysis, co-occurring TCRs were grouped using DBSCAN, and TCRdist sequence similarity was added for clustering within HLA-allele-positive subsets. Co-occurrence clustering excluded repertoires with fewer than 30,000 or more than 120,000 public chains, plus five with anomalous nucleotide sharing. The table was pulled from immuneACCESS by TCRdb, which kept in-frame rearrangements only. Such tables lose some clones; where checked, under half of the loss comes from unresolved V genes, and the rest has no known cause. The V and J calls and clone size come from that table; D and trimming were worked out from the DNA. Across this sample there are some 89,000 clones, with approximately 81% seen only once. Of the sample, about 7.7% is held by the ten largest clones.

The CDR1 and CDR2 encoded by the germline V gene are MNHNS and SASEGT. The germline ends are 8 bases apart after V is trimmed by 5 bases and J by 0 bases. From its cysteine to its phenylalanine, the CDR3 spans 14 amino acids. Of all the DNA, just the CDR3 is kept, 42 bases in frame from base 1. The chain is made from TRBV6-1 and TRBJ1-5; the D gene identity is not certain. The sample comprised PBMCs. The TCR comes from a man in his forties or fifties in good health and CMV-seropositive. CDR3 sequence: CASSREISNQPQHF. The DNA sequence reads TGTGCCAGCAGTCGAGAGATTAGCAATCAGCCCCAGCATTTT.